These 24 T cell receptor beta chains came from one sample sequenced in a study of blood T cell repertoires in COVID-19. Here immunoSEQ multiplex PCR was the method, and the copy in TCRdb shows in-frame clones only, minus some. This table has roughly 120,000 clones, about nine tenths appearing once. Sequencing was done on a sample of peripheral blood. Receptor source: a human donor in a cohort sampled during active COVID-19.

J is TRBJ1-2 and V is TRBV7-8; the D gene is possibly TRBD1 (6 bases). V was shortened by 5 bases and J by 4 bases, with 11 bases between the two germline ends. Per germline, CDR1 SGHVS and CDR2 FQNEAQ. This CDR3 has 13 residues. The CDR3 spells CASSRTGSYGYTF. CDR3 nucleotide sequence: TGTGCCAGCAGCCGTACAGGGTCCTATGGCTACACCTTC.

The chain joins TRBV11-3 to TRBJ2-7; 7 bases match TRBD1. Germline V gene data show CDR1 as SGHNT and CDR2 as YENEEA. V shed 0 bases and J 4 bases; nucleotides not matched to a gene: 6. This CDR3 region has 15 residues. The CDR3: CASSLDGNRGYEQYF. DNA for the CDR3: TGTGCCAGCAGCTTAGATGGTAACAGGGGATACGAGCAGTACTTC.

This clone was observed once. CDR3 nucleotides: TGCGCCAGCAGCCATCCCTCGGGGGAAGTCATGAACACTGAAGCTTTCTTT. The encoded protein is CASSHPSGEVMNTEAFF. The chain links TRBV4-1 to TRBJ1-1; the D gene is possibly TRBD1 (5 bases). CDR1 is MGHRA and CDR2 is YSYEKL in the germline V gene. The CDR3 consists of 17 residues. The V and J ends lost 3 bases and 0 bases respectively, with 17 bases between them.

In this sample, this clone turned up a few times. The CDR3 DNA follows: TGTGCCTGGGGTGCTATGGCGGGCTCTGGAAACACCATATATTTT. As protein: CAWGAMAGSGNTIYF. The chain combines TRBV30 with TRBJ1-3; D uncertain. The CDR3 is made up of 15 amino acids. Germline loops: CDR1 GTSNPN, CDR2 SVGIG (reference sequence). V was pared by 5 bases and J by 0 bases, with 14 bases between.

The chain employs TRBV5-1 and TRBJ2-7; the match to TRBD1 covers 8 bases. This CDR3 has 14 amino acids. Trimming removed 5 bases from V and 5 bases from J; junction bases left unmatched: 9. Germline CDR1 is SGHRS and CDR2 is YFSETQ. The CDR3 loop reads CASRSPGGQNEQYF. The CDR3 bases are TGCGCCAGCAGGTCCCCAGGGGGCCAGAACGAGCAGTACTTC.

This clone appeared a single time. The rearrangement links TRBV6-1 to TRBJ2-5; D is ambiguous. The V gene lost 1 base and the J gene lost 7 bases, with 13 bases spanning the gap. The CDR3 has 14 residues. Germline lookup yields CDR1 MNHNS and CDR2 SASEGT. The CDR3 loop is CASSEDETWRTQYF. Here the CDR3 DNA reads TGTGCCAGCAGTGAAGACGAAACGTGGAGGACCCAGTACTTC.

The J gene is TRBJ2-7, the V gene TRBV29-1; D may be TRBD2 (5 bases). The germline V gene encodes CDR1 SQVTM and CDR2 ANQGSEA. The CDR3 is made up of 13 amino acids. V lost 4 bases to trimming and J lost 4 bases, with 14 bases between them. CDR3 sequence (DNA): TGCAGCGTTGTCTCCTCAAGGGAGTACGAGCAGTACTTC. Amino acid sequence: CSVVSSREYEQYF.

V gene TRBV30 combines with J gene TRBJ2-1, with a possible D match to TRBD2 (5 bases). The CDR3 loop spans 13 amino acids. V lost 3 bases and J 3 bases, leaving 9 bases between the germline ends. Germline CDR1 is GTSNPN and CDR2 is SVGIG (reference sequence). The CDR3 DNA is TGTGCCTGGAGCCCCGGGGACTACAATGAGCAGTTCTTC. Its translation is CAWSPGDYNEQFF.

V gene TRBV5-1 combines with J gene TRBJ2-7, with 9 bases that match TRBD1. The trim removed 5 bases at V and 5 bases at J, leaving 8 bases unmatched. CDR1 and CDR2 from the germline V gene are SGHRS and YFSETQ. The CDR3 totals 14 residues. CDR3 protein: CASRRDRASDEQYF. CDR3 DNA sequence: TGCGCCAGCAGACGGGACAGGGCTTCGGACGAGCAGTACTTC.

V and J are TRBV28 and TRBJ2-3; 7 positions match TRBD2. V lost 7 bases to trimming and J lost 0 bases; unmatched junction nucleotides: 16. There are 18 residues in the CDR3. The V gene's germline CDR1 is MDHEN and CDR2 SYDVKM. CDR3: CASNYPGTINPSTDTQYF. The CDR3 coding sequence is TGTGCCAGCAACTACCCCGGGACTATCAATCCTAGCACAGATACGCAGTATTTT.

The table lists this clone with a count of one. This chain's CDR3 is CASSLSGTKNRKTQYF. The CDR3 bases are TGTGCCAGCAGCTTATCCGGGACAAAAAACCGTAAGACCCAGTACTTC. This rearrangement joins TRBV11-2 to TRBJ2-5, with D possibly being TRBD1 (6 bases). The V gene's germline CDR1 is SGHAT and CDR2 FQNNGV. Deletions cut 2 bases from V and 6 bases from J, with 19 bases between. The CDR3 sequence is 16 residues long.

The CDR3 sequence is CASSLVPSGRTYNEQFF. The CDR3 DNA reads as TGCGCCAGCAGCTTGGTGCCTAGCGGGAGGACGTACAATGAGCAGTTCTTC. The chain has TRBV5-1 and TRBJ2-1, with TRBD2 matching 11 bases. Trimming took 0 bases from V and 4 from J; bases not matched to a gene: 6. The CDR3 has 17 residues. The germline V gene encodes CDR1 SGHRS and CDR2 YFSETQ.

In DNA form, the CDR3 reads TGTGCCAGCAGCTTTGGCCAGGGGGCGCGGGAGCAGTACTTC. Its protein is CASSFGQGAREQYF. The rearrangement joins TRBV11-1 to TRBJ2-7, with 8 positions matching TRBD1. Germline V lookup: CDR1 SGHAT, CDR2 FQDESV (reference sequence). J gave up 7 bases and V 3 bases, and 8 bases lay outside the gene matches. This CDR3 spans 14 amino acids. The complete variable domain, with remaining parts taken from reference TRBV11-1 and TRBJ2-7, reads EAEVAQSPRYKITEKSQAVAFWCDPISGHATLYWYRQILGQGPELLVQFQDESVVDDSQLPKDRFSAERLKGVDSTLKIQPAELGDSAMYLCASSFGQGAREQYFGPGTRLTVT.

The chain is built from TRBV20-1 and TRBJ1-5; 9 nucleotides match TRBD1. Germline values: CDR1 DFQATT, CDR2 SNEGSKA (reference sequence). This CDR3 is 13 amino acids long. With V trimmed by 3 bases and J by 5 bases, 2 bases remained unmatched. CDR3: CSASDRGDQPQHF. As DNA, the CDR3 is TGCAGTGCTAGTGACAGGGGGGATCAGCCCCAGCATTTT.

The CDR3: CASSLDLGGQGKTGELFF. In DNA, the CDR3 is TGTGCCAGCAGCTTAGATCTTGGCGGACAGGGGAAAACCGGGGAGCTGTTTTTT. This rearrangement joins TRBV11-2 to TRBJ2-2, with 9 bases lining up with TRBD1. V shed 0 bases and J 5 bases; nucleotides not matched to a gene: 10. This CDR3 has 18 amino acids. CDR1 SGHAT and CDR2 FQNNGV come from the germline V gene.

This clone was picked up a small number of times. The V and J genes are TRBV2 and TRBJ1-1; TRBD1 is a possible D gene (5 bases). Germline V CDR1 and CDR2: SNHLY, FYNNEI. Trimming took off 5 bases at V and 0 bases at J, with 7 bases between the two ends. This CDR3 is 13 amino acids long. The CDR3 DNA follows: TGTGCCAGCAGTACACAGGTGAACACTGAAGCTTTCTTT. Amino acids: CASSTQVNTEAFF.

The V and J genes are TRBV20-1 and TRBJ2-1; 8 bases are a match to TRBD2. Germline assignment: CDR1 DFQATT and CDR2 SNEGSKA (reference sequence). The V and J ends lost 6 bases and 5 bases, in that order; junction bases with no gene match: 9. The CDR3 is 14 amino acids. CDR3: CSASSGKKNNEQFF. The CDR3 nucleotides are TGCAGTGCGAGTAGCGGGAAGAAGAACAATGAGCAGTTCTTC.

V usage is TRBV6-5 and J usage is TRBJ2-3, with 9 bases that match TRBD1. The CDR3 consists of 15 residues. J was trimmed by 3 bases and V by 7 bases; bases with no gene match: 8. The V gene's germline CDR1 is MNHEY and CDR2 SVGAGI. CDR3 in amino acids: CASTPTGTGTDTQYF. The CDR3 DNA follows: TGTGCCAGCACCCCGACAGGGACAGGGACAGATACGCAGTATTTT.

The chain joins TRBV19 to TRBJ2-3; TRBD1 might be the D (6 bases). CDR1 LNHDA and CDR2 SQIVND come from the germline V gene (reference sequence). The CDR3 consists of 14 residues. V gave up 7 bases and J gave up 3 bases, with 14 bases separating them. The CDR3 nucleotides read TGTGCCAGTAAAGTGAGCAGGGGAACAGATACGCAGTATTTT. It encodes CASKVSRGTDTQYF.

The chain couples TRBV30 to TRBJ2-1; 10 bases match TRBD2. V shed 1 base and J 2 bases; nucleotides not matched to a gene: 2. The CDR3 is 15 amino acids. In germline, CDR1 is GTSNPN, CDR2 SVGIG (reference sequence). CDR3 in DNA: TGTGCCTGGAGTGGAGCGGGGGGGACCTACAATGAGCAGTTCTTC. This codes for CAWSGAGGTYNEQFF.

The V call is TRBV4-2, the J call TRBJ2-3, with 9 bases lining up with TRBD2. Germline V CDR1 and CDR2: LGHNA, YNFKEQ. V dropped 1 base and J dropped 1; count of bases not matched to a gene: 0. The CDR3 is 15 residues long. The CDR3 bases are TGTGCCAGCAGCCAAGGACTAGCGGGCACAGATACGCAGTATTTT. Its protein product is CASSQGLAGTDTQYF.

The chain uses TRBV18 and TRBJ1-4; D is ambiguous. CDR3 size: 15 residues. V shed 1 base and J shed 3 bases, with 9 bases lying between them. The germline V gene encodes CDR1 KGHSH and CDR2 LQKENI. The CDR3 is CASSPQADSNEKLFF. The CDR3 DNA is TGTGCCAGCTCACCACAGGCGGATTCTAATGAAAAACTGTTTTTT.

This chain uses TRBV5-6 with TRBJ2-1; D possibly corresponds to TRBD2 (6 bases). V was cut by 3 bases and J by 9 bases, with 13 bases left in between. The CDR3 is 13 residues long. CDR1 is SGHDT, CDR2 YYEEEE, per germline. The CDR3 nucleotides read TGTGCCAGCAGCTGGACTGGGAGGATTGAGCAGTTCTTC. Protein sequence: CASSWTGRIEQFF.

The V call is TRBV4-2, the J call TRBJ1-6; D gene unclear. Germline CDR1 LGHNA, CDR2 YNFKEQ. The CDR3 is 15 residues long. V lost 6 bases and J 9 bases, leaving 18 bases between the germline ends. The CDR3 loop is CASRPEVNGVSPLHF. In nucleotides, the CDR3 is TGTGCCAGCAGACCGGAGGTTAATGGCGTTTCACCCCTCCACTTT.